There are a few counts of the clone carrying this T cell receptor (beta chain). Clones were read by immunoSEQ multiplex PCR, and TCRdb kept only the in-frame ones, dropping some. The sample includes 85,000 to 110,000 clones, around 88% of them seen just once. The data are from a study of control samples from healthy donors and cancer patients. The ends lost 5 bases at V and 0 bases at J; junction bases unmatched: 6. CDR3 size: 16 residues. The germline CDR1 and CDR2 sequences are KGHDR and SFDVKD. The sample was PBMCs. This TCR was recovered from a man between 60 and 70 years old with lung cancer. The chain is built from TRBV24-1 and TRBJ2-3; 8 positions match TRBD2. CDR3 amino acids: CATSVGGGKSTDTQYF. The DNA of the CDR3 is TGTGCCACCAGTGTGGGCGGGGGGAAAAGCACAGATACGCAGTATTTT.